This T cell receptor (beta chain) derives from a study of blood T cells in healthy people across ages. Study outcomes and limitations: Donor CMV infection status was unknown, possibly confounding age-related changes in expanded clonotypes.

Comments on this clonotype: No antigen is known for it.

A second PCR, run for about 6 to 11 cycles, used a sample-barcoded 5' primer plus a J-beta primer mix. In TCRdb, the 5' RACE reads were re-called with MiXCR into one record per CDR3 protein. Of 800,000 to 900,000 distinct CDR3 sequences in the sample, around 68% are singletons; the top ten hold roughly 25%. Sequencing input: blood. The sequence was collected from a man aged 25-45 years in good health.

The CDR3 loop reads CSGGGYTF. CDR3 sequence (DNA): TGCAGTGGCGGTGGCTACACCTTC. The rearrangement joins TRBV20-1 to TRBJ1-2; no clear D gene. This CDR3 region has 8 residues. Germline CDR1 and CDR2: DFQATT and SNEGSKA (reference sequence). V was clipped by 7 bases and J by 7 bases, with 4 bases between them.